This T cell receptor (beta chain) was obtained from a study of blood T cell repertoires in COVID-19. At the level of the study: T cells, B-cell-depleted T cells, or PBMCs supplied cDNA or gDNA.

Germline assignment: CDR1 SGHRS and CDR2 YFSETQ. The V gene end was trimmed by 1 base and the J gene end by 5 bases; junction bases not matched to a gene: 3. The CDR3 spans 14 residues. Methods used by the authors: Cell counts per sample came from amplifying reference gene primers. Sequencing used immunoSEQ multiplex PCR; TCRdb keeps in-frame clones, though not all of them. V, J and clone size are those of that table, while D and trimming were read from the DNA. The sample comprises approximately 140,000 clones, more than 75% of which are singletons, and 2.2% rests with the top ten. The chain links TRBV5-1 to TRBJ2-5; 9 bases map to TRBD1. The sequence came from a man in his 70s with acute or convalescent COVID-19. The sample consisted of peripheral blood. The CDR3 DNA reads TGCGCCAGCAGCTTGACAGGGGGCCGGGAGACCCAGTACTTC. Protein product: CASSLTGGRETQYF. Looking up the rest from reference TRBV5-1 and TRBJ2-5 gives the full variable domain: KAGVTQTPRYLIKTRGQQVTLSCSPISGHRSVSWYQQTPGQGLQFLFEYFSETQRNKGNFPGRFSGRQFSNSRSEMNVSTLELGDSALYLCASSLTGGRETQYFGPGTRLLVL.